These T cell receptor beta chains were read from a single sample in a study of Graves' ophthalmopathy and Graves' hyperthyroidism. TCRdb analysed the multiplex PCR reads with MiXCR anew, one entry per CDR3 protein. The sample records 600,000 to 650,000 distinct CDR3 sequences, about 20% being singletons. Sequences were obtained from peripheral blood. The source is a woman between 18 and 29 years old with stable Graves' hyperthyroidism. Some clones in this sample may be carry-over from other donors' samples. The CDR3 runs from the conserved cysteine through the conserved F or W. A D gene is named only where the DNA matches it firmly. Clone size is stated in some rows and not others, as once, few, many or a class when expanded.

CDR3 DNA	CDR3 protein	J gene	D gene	V gene	clone size	CDR3 length
TGTGCCAGCAGCCTTCTAGCAGTCACCGGGGAGCTGTTTTTT	CASSLLAVTGELFF	TRBJ2-2	NA	TRBV7-2	many	14
TGTGCCAGCAGTCTGCAGGGGGTGAACACTGAAGCTTTCTTT	CASSLQGVNTEAFF	TRBJ1-1	TRBD1	TRBV12-3/TRBV12-4	many	14
TGTGCCTGGAGTACAGGGAAGGACGAGCAGTACTTC	CAWSTGKDEQYF	TRBJ2-7	NA	TRBV30	NA	12
TGCGCCAGCAGCCCGGGACTAGCGATGAAGACCCAGTACTTC	CASSPGLAMKTQYF	TRBJ2-5	TRBD2	TRBV4-1	few	14
TGTGCCAGCAGTGAATCTGGCGGGACGACTGAAGCTTTCTTT	CASSESGGTTEAFF	TRBJ1-1	NA	TRBV6-1	NA	14
TGTGCCAGCAGCAAATTTAGCGGAGCGAACACCGGGGAGCTGTTTTTT	CASSKFSGANTGELFF	TRBJ2-2	NA	TRBV7-6	many	16
TGTGCCAGCAGCCAAGACGGACAGGGTGTGAACACCATATATTTT	CASSQDGQGVNTIYF	TRBJ1-3	TRBD1	TRBV4-2	NA	15
TGTGCCAGCAGTTTATTTACTAGCGGGGAAGAGACCCAGTACTTC	CASSLFTSGEETQYF	TRBJ2-5	TRBD2	TRBV28	NA	15
TGTGCCAGCACCCCTGGTCGGACACCATATGGGGACACTGAAGCTTTCTTT	CASTPGRTPYGDTEAFF	TRBJ1-1	NA	TRBV6-1	many	17
TGCGCCAGCAGCGAAGGCGAGGTGGGCGCGGGGGAAGCTTTCTTT	CASSEGEVGAGEAFF	TRBJ1-1	NA	TRBV5-1	NA	15
TGTGCCACCGTTACCACCGGGGAGCTGTTTTTT	CATVTTGELFF	TRBJ2-2	NA	TRBV11-2	few	11
TGTGCCAGCAGCAATACAGGGGGCCTTCTCTATGGCTACACCTTC	CASSNTGGLLYGYTF	TRBJ1-2	TRBD1	TRBV6-1	many	15
TGTGCCAGCAGTGAACCAGGACAGATAACGTATGGCTACACCTTC	CASSEPGQITYGYTF	TRBJ1-2	NA	TRBV28	many	15
TGTGCCAGCAAAGATTCCAGAGAGACCCAGTACTTC	CASKDSRETQYF	TRBJ2-5	NA	TRBV2	NA	12
TGTGCCAGCAGTTTATATCAGGGACCCACTGAAGCTTTCTTT	CASSLYQGPTEAFF	TRBJ1-1	NA	TRBV27	many	14
TGTGCCAGCAGTTTATGGCTAGCGGGAATCGGGGAGCTGTTTTTT	CASSLWLAGIGELFF	TRBJ2-2	TRBD2	TRBV28	many	15
TGCAGCGCCGACAGCCTAGCTAACTATGGCTACACCTTC	CSADSLANYGYTF	TRBJ1-2	NA	TRBV20-1	many	13
TGTGCCAGCAGTGAACGTGCAGGGGAACGTGGCTACACCTTC	CASSERAGERGYTF	TRBJ1-2	NA	TRBV6-1	many	14
TGTGCCAGCAGACCCGTAAGGGGCTCTGGAAACACCATATATTTT	CASRPVRGSGNTIYF	TRBJ1-3	NA	TRBV12-3/TRBV12-4	many	15
TGTGCCAGCTCACCTGCGGACGGGGAACTGGCTGAAGCTTTCTTT	CASSPADGELAEAFF	TRBJ1-1	NA	TRBV18	few	15
TGTGCCAGCAGCCCTGACAGGGCCTCGCGAAACACCATATATTTT	CASSPDRASRNTIYF	TRBJ1-3	TRBD1	TRBV6-1	many	15
TGTGCCAGCAGTTTAGCCGCTAGCGGGGAAGAGACCCAGTACTTC	CASSLAASGEETQYF	TRBJ2-5	TRBD2	TRBV12-3/TRBV12-4	NA	15
TGTGCCAGTAGTATGGGGGCAGGGTCCACTGAAGCTTTCTTT	CASSMGAGSTEAFF	TRBJ1-1	NA	TRBV19	many	14
TGTGCCAGCAGTTTAAGGGGGAGAGGGTGCCACGATCAGTACTTC	CASSLRGRGCHDQYF	TRBJ2-7	NA	TRBV27	NA	15
TGTGCCAGCAGCTCCGGACAGGTTCTTAATCAGCCCCAGCATTTT	CASSSGQVLNQPQHF	TRBJ1-5	TRBD1	TRBV12-3/TRBV12-4	NA	15
TGTGCCAGCAGCCAATCGCGCTATCAGCCCCAGCATTTT	CASSQSRYQPQHF	TRBJ1-5	NA	TRBV3-1	few	13
TGTGCCACCCAGGGGGCCTCCACCGGGGAGCTGTTTTTT	CATQGASTGELFF	TRBJ2-2	TRBD1	TRBV10-3	NA	13
TGTGCCAGCCAGGCCGCCTTAGAGCAGTACTTC	CASQAALEQYF	TRBJ2-7	NA	TRBV7-9	many	11
TGCGCCAGCGAAGGAGATAGCAATCAGCCCCAGCATTTT	CASEGDSNQPQHF	TRBJ1-5	NA	TRBV5-1	many	13
TGTGCCAGCAAACGAACAGGGGGCCCTGAAGCTTTCTTT	CASKRTGGPEAFF	TRBJ1-1	TRBD1	TRBV27	once	13
TGTGCCAGCAGTGTCTCGATGGGATTGGGTCAGCCCCAGCATTTT	CASSVSMGLGQPQHF	TRBJ1-5	NA	TRBV2	many	15
TGTGCCAGCAGGAACTCCGGACGGATCGCACAAGAGACCCAGTACTTC	CASRNSGRIAQETQYF	TRBJ2-5	NA	TRBV2	many	16
TGTGCCAGCAGATATAGCCGGTCCTCCTACGAGCAGTACTTC	CASRYSRSSYEQYF	TRBJ2-7	NA	TRBV6-5	many	14
TGTGCCAGCAGTGCTATTTTGTCCGGTCTAGCGGTCTACGAGCAGTACTTC	CASSAILSGLAVYEQYF	TRBJ2-7	TRBD2	TRBV6-1	NA	17
TGTGCCAGCGCAAGCGGAACAGCTTTTTCCAAAAACATTCAGTACTTC	CASASGTAFSKNIQYF	TRBJ2-4	NA	TRBV25-1	NA	16
TGTGCCAGCAGTGAATTGTTGGCCCAAGAGACCCAGTACTTC	CASSELLAQETQYF	TRBJ2-5	NA	TRBV6-1	many	14
TGTGCCAGCAGTTACTCTGCGGGGCTAAATTCACCCCTCCACTTT	CASSYSAGLNSPLHF	TRBJ1-6	NA	TRBV6-5	many	15
TGTGCCAGCAGTTACTCGTTGGTAGACGGATGGGACGAGCAGTACTTC	CASSYSLVDGWDEQYF	TRBJ2-7	NA	TRBV6-2/TRBV6-3	many	16
TGTGCCATCAGTGAGTCAGGCGGGGTGAACACCGGGGAGCTGTTTTTT	CAISESGGVNTGELFF	TRBJ2-2	NA	TRBV10-3	NA	16
TGTGCCAGCAGTCGACAGCCGGGACAGGGGTATCAGCCCCAGCATTTT	CASSRQPGQGYQPQHF	TRBJ1-5	TRBD1	TRBV28	many	16
TGTGCCACCCAGACGGGACGCAGGAGAGGCGAGCAGTACTTC	CATQTGRRRGEQYF	TRBJ2-7	NA	TRBV6-1	few	14